These 21 T cell receptor beta chains were sequenced from one sample in a study of T cell clusters in autoimmune cytopenias. TRB rearrangements were amplified by touch-down multiplex PCR with mixed TRB-A/B primers. For each CDR3 protein, TCRdb gives one entry from its re-call of the multiplex PCR reads, without DNA. Its listing shows some 4,200 distinct CDR3 sequences. TRB amplification used approximately 250 ng of peripheral blood genomic DNA. The sample was also reused in another study, on T cell repertoires in aging, cancer and after chemotherapy.

The sequenced sample was peripheral blood. These receptors all stem from a human donor in good health.

Considering frequency, this clonotype is medium-sized. The chain carries TRBV5-5 and TRBJ2-7. The V gene's germline CDR1 is SGHKS and CDR2 YYEKEE (reference sequence). The CDR3 has 16 residues. Here the CDR3 reads CASSLSPLAVSYEQYF.

Its frequency marks this clonotype as medium-sized. The rearrangement joins TRBV27 to TRBJ2-4; TCRdb proposes TRBD2, but this gene call is untestable without DNA. Germline CDR1 reads MNHEY; CDR2 reads SMNVEV (reference sequence). This CDR3 has 13 residues. Here the CDR3 reads CASDRTPENIQYF.

The gene calls are TRBV12-3 or TRBV12-4 and TRBJ2-1. There are 15 residues in the CDR3. The CDR3 loop reads CASSLEATSYNEQFF.

Its frequency marks this clonotype as large. The chain uses TRBV29-1 and TRBJ2-5; TCRdb's D call, TRBD2, is unchecked because there is no DNA. The V gene's germline CDR1 is SQVTM and CDR2 ANQGSEA. This CDR3 contains 12 residues. The CDR3 protein is CSVRGGDETQYF. The whole variable domain, filled in from reference TRBV29-1 and TRBJ2-5, reads SAVISQKPSRDICQRGTSLTIQCQVDSQVTMMFWYRQQPGQSLTLIATANQGSEATYESGFVIDKFPISRPNLTFSTLTVSNMSPEDSSIYLCSVRGGDETQYFGPGTRLLVL.

The V and J genes are TRBV5-5 and TRBJ1-1. The CDR3 runs 14 residues. Germline lookup yields CDR1 SGHKS and CDR2 YYEKEE (reference sequence). CDR3 sequence reads: CASSLPHSPEAAFF. Drawing the rest from reference TRBV5-5 and TRBJ1-1, the complete variable domain is DAGVTQSPTHLIKTRGQQVTLRCSPISGHKSVSWYQQVLGQGPQFIFQYYEKEERGRGNFPDRFSARQFPNYSSELNVNALLLGDSALYLCASSLPHSPEAAFFGQGTRLTVV.

V gene TRBV7-2 combines with J gene TRBJ1-2; TCRdb indicates TRBD1, and absent DNA this call remains unverified. CDR3 length: 15 residues. CDR1 is SGHTA, CDR2 FQGNSA, per germline. The CDR3: CASSSHGTGHYGYTF.

This CDR3 is CASSSRDWNYNEQFF. The chain couples TRBV27 to TRBJ2-1; TCRdb reports TRBD2, a call that lacks DNA to check it against. Germline assignment: CDR1 MNHEY and CDR2 SMNVEV (reference sequence). CDR3 length: 15 residues.

The chain recombines TRBV6-5 with TRBJ2-7. The CDR3 totals 16 residues. CDR1 and CDR2 from the germline V gene are MNHEY and SVGAGI. CDR3 residues: CASSEYPSASSYEQYF.

V and J are TRBV7-9 and TRBJ2-7; the TCRdb call, TRBD1, lacks DNA for checking. This CDR3 region has 13 residues. Per the germline V gene, CDR1 is SEHNR and CDR2 is FQNEAQ (reference sequence). This CDR3 is CASSSGRDSLQYF.

V usage is TRBV30 and J usage is TRBJ2-2; without DNA, the TCRdb call of TRBD2 cannot be checked. The CDR3 covers 16 residues. Germline V gene sequence: CDR1 GTSNPN, CDR2 SVGIG (reference sequence). Here the CDR3 reads CALRTSGHYLTGELFF.

V and J are TRBV27 and TRBJ1-5; the D call of TRBD1 rests on TCRdb alone, since no DNA is present to check it. Germline V gene sequence: CDR1 MNHEY, CDR2 SMNVEV (reference sequence). The CDR3 is 15 residues long. The CDR3 sequence is CASSLFAGGGQPQHF.

CDR3 sequence reads: CASFPGKNTGELFF. The chain has TRBV12-3 or TRBV12-4 and TRBJ2-2; TCRdb designates TRBD1, a call that cannot be tested without DNA. The CDR3 totals 14 residues.

The rearrangement joins TRBV5-4 to TRBJ1-1; lacking DNA, the TRBD1 call made by TCRdb goes unchecked. Germline V lookup: CDR1 SGHNT, CDR2 YYREEE (reference sequence). The CDR3 extends over 16 amino acids. This CDR3 reads CASSLEIGQGPGGAFF.

This clonotype counts as medium-sized by frequency. The genes are TRBV27 and TRBJ2-2; TCRdb's D call, TRBD1, is unchecked because there is no DNA. The germline V gene has CDR1 MNHEY and CDR2 SMNVEV (reference sequence). The length of the CDR3 is 14 residues. This CDR3 is CASSPPGATGELFF.

This clonotype is called medium-sized based on its frequency. This chain connects TRBV19 to TRBJ1-5; the D call of TRBD1 rests on TCRdb alone, since no DNA is present to check it. This CDR3 comprises 14 residues. Germline V lookup: CDR1 LNHDA, CDR2 SQIVND (reference sequence). Here the CDR3 reads CASRGIRENQPQHF.

This clonotype is deemed medium-sized (0.01 to 0.1%) by its frequency. The chain carries TRBV27 and TRBJ1-4. The CDR3 is made up of 13 amino acids. The germline V gene encodes CDR1 MNHEY and CDR2 SMNVEV (reference sequence). CDR3 in amino acids: CASSLKGGGKLFF.

This chain's CDR3 is CASSLAGGRTNEKLFF. The genes are TRBV5-5 and TRBJ1-4. This CDR3 comprises 16 residues. Germline loops: CDR1 SGHKS, CDR2 YYEKEE (reference sequence).

This clonotype is labeled medium-sized based on frequency. The V and J genes are TRBV18 and TRBJ1-4; the D call from TCRdb, TRBD1, cannot be confirmed without DNA. The length of the CDR3 is 13 residues. Germline assignment: CDR1 KGHSH and CDR2 LQKENI. The CDR3 loop reads CASSPGQDEKLFF.

Considering frequency, this clonotype is medium-sized (0.01 to 0.1%). The rearrangement links TRBV19 to TRBJ1-3. The CDR3 extends over 14 amino acids. Germline V gene data show CDR1 as LNHDA and CDR2 as SQIVND (reference sequence). Here the CDR3 reads CASSIPDSGNTIYF.

V and J are TRBV5-1 and TRBJ1-4; as DNA is missing, the TRBD1 call by TCRdb cannot be tested. Per the germline V gene, CDR1 is SGHRS and CDR2 is YFSETQ. The CDR3 has 16 residues. CDR3: CASSWGTTSSNEKLFF.

CDR3 sequence reads: CASSSGLDGNEQFF. The V and J genes are TRBV7-2 and TRBJ2-1; the TCRdb call, TRBD2, lacks DNA for checking. The CDR3 is 14 residues long. The germline V gene encodes CDR1 SGHTA and CDR2 FQGNSA.